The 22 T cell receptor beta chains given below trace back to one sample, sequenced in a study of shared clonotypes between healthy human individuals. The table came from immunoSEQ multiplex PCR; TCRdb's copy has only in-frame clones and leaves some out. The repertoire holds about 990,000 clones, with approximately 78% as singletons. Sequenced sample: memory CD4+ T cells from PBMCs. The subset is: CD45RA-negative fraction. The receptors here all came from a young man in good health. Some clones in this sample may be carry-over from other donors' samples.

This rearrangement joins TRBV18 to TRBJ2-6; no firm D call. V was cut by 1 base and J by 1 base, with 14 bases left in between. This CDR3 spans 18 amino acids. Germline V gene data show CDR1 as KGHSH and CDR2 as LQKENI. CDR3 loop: CASSPLGRYTSGANVLTF. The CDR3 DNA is TGTGCCAGCTCACCACTCGGACGTTACACTTCTGGGGCCAACGTCCTGACTTTC.

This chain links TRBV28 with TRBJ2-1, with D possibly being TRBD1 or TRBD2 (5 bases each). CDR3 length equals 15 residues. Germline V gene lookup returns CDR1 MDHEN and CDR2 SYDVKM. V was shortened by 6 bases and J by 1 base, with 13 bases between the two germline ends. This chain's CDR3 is CASSVGGESYNEQFF. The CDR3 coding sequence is TGTGCCAGCAGCGTTGGGGGAGAATCCTACAATGAGCAGTTCTTC.

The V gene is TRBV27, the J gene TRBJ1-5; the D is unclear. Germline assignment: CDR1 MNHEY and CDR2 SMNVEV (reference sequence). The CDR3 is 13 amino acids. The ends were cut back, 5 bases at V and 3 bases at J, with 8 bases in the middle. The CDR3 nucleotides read TGTGCCAGCAGTGAAACTCACAATCAGCCCCAGCATTTT. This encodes CASSETHNQPQHF.

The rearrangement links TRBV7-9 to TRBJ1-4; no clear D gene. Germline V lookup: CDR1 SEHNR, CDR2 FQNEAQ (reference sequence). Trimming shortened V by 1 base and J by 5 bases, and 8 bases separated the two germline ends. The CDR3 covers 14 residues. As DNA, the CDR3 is TGTGCCAGCAGCTTAGGAGGCCAGAATGAAAAACTGTTTTTT. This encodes CASSLGGQNEKLFF. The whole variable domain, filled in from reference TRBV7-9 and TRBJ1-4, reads DTGVSQNPRHKITKRGQNVTFRCDPISEHNRLYWYRQTLGQGPEFLTYFQNEAQLEKSRLLSDRFSAERPKGSFSTLEIQRTEQGDSAMYLCASSLGGQNEKLFFGSGTQLSVL.

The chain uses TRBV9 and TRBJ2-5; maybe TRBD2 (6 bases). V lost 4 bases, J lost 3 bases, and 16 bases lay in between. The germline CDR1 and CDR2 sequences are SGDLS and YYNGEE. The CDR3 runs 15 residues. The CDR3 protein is CASSPRTRREETQYF. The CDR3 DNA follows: TGTGCCAGCAGCCCCCGGACAAGGAGGGAAGAGACCCAGTACTTC.

CDR3 sequence: CASSKGINLGETQYF. The CDR3 bases are TGTGCCAGTAGCAAGGGGATCAACTTAGGGGAGACCCAGTACTTC. The rearrangement uses TRBV19 and TRBJ2-5, with D maybe TRBD1 (5 bases). Germline V gene lookup returns CDR1 LNHDA and CDR2 SQIVND (reference sequence). The length of the CDR3 is 15 residues. V lost 6 bases and J lost 5, with 19 bases in between.

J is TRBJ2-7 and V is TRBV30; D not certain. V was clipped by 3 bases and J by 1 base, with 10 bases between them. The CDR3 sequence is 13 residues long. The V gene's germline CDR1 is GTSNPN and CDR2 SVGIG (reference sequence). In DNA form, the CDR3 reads TGTGCCTGGAGCCACGGACGGTCCTACGAGCAGTACTTC. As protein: CAWSHGRSYEQYF.

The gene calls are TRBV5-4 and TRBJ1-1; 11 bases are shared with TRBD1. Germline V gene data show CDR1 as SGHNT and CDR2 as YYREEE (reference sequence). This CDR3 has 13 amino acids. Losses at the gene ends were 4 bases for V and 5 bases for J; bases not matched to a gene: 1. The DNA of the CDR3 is TGTGCCAGCAGCCGGGACAGGGGGACTGAAGCTTTCTTT. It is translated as CASSRDRGTEAFF. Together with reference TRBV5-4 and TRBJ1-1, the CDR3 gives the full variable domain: ETGVTQSPTHLIKTRGQQVTLRCSSQSGHNTVSWYQQALGQGPQFIFQYYREEENGRGNFPPRFSGLQFPNYSSELNVNALELDDSALYLCASSRDRGTEAFFGQGTRLTVV.

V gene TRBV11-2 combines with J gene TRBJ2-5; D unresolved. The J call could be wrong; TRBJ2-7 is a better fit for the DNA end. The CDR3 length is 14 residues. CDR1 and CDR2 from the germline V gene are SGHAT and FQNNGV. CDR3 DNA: TGTGCCAGCGCCCCGCGGTGGAGCTCCTACGAGCAGTACTTC. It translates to CASAPRWSSYEQYF.

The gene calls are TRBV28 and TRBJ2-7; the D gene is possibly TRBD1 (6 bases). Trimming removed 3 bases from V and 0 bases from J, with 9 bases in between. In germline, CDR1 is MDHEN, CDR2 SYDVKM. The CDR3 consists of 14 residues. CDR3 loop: CASSLTGYSYEQYF. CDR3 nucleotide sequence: TGTGCCAGCAGTTTGACAGGCTACTCCTACGAGCAGTACTTC.

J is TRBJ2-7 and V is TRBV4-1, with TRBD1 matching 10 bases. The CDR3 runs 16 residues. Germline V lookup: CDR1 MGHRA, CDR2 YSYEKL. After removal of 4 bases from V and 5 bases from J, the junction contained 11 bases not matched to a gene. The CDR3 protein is CASSLMPGTGAHEQYF. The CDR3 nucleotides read TGCGCCAGCAGCCTCATGCCCGGGACAGGGGCTCACGAGCAGTACTTC.

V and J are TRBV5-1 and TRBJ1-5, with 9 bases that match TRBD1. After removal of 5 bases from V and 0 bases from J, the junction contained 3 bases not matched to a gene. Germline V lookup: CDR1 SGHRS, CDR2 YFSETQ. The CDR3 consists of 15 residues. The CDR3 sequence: CASRGTGISNQPQHF. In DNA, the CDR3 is TGCGCCAGCAGGGGGACAGGGATTAGCAATCAGCCCCAGCATTTT.

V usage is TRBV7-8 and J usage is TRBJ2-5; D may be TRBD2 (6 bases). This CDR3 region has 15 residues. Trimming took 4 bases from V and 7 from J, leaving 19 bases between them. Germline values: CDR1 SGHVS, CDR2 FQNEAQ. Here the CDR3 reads CASSSPRDSTSTQYF. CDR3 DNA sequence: TGTGCCAGCAGCTCGCCGCGGGACTCCACTTCGACCCAGTACTTC.

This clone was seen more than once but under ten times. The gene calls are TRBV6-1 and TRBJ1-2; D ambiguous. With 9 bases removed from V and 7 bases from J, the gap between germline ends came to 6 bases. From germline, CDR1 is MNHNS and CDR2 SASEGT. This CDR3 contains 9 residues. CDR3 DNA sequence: TGTGCCAGTCAATCTGGCTACACCTTC. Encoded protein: CASQSGYTF.

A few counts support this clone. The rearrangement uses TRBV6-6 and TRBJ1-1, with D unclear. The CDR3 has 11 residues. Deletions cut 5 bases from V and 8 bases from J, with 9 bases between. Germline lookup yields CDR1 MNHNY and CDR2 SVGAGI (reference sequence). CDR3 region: CASSPLDEAFF. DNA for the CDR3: TGTGCCAGCAGTCCCCTGGACGAAGCTTTCTTT.

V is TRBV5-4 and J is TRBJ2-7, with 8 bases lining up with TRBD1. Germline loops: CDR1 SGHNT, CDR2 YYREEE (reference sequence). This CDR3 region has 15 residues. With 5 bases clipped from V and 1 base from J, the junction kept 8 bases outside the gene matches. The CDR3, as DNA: TGTGCCAGCAGAAGCAAGACAGGGGAATCCTACGAGCAGTACTTC. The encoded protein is CASRSKTGESYEQYF.

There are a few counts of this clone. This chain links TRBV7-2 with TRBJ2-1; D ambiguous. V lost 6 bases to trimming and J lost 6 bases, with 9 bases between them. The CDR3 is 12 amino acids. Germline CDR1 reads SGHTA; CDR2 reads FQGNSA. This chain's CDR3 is CASRSRFNEQFF. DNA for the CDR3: TGTGCCAGCAGGTCACGATTCAATGAGCAGTTCTTC.

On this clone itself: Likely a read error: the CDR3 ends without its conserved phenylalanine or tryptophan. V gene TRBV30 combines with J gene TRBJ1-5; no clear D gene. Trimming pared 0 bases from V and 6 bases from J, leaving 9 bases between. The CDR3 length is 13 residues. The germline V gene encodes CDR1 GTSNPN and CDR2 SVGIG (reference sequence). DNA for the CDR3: TGTGCCTGGAGTGTAGGCCGGGGTCAGCCCCAGCATTCT. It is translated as CAWSVGRGQPQHS.

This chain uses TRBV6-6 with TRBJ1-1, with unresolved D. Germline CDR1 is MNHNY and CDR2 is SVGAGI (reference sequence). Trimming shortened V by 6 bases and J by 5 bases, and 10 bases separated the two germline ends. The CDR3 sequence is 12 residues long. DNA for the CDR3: TGTGCCAGCAGCCCCGGTCGGACTGAAGCTTTCTTT. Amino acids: CASSPGRTEAFF.

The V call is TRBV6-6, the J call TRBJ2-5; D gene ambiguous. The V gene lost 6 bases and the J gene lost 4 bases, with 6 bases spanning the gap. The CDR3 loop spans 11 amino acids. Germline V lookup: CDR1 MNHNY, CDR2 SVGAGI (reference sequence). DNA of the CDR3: TGTGCCAGCAGAAATCTAGAGACCCAGTACTTC. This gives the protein CASRNLETQYF.

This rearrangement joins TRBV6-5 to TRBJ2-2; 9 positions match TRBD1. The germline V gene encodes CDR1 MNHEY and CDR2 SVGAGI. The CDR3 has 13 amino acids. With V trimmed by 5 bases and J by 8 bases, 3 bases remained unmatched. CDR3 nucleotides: TGTGCCAGCAGTCGGACAGGGGAAGGGGAGCTGTTTTTT. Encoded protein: CASSRTGEGELFF.

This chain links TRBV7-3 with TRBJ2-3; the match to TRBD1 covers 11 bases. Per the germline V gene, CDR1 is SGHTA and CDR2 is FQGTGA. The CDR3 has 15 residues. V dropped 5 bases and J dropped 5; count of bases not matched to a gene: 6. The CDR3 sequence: CASSLRTGGIDTQYF. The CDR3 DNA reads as TGTGCCAGCAGCCTACGGACAGGGGGCATAGATACGCAGTATTTT.